These 14 T cell receptor beta chains were sequenced from one sample in a study of post-analysis software for immune sequencing data. Study-wide results and limits: A few TRBV segments appeared more often in patients than in controls, and TRBV5-6, TRBV5-1 and TRBV20-1 were among these.

Included in the TCR beta cDNA libraries were unique molecular identifiers. TCRdb reprocessed the PCR reads via MiXCR and lists one record per CDR3 protein. Among around 440,000 distinct CDR3 sequences listed, nearly 45% were seen once. No antigen has been identified for these receptors. The sample consisted of blood. Receptors were obtained from a girl between 10 and 17 years old with multiple sclerosis.

V is TRBV5-1 and J is TRBJ1-2; no clear D. V was pared by 3 bases and J by 6 bases, with 12 bases between. Germline V gene data show CDR1 as SGHRS and CDR2 as YFSETQ. CDR3 size: 13 residues. The CDR3 bases are TGCGCCAGCAGCTCCCTTCCTGCGGATGGCTACACCTTC. Translated: CASSSLPADGYTF.

The V and J genes are TRBV28 and TRBJ2-7; weak D call: TRBD1 (5 bases). There are 15 residues in the CDR3. The germline V and J ends were trimmed by 5 bases and 1 base, with 15 bases remaining between them. From germline, CDR1 is MDHEN and CDR2 SYDVKM. CDR3 in DNA: TGTGCCAGCAGTCCCTCGGACAAGCGTTCCTACGAGCAGTACTTC. Translating it yields CASSPSDKRSYEQYF. Combining the CDR3 with reference TRBV28 and TRBJ2-7 gives the whole variable domain DVKVTQSSRYLVKRTGEKVFLECVQDMDHENMFWYRQDPGLGLRLIYFSYDVKMKEKGDIPEGYSVSREKKERFSLILESASTNQTSMYLCASSPSDKRSYEQYFGPGTRLTVT.

This chain links TRBV5-6 with TRBJ1-2; tentative D call: TRBD1 (5 bases). CDR1 and CDR2 from the germline V gene are SGHDT and YYEEEE. This CDR3 has 15 residues. Trimming shortened V by 4 bases and J by 8 bases, and 21 bases separated the two germline ends. CDR3 protein: CASSPVGPAGGGYTF. The CDR3 region has the DNA TGTGCCAGCAGCCCGGTCGGACCAGCGGGGGGGGGCTACACCTTC. The entire variable domain, with the rest obtained from reference TRBV5-6 and TRBJ1-2, is as follows: DAGVTQSPTHLIKTRGQQVTLRCSPKSGHDTVSWYQQALGQGPQFIFQYYEEEERQRGNFPDRFSGHQFPNYSSELNVNALLLGDSALYLCASSPVGPAGGGYTFGSGTRLTVV.

The chain uses TRBV29-1 and TRBJ1-5; D is unclear. CDR1 is SQVTM, CDR2 ANQGSEA, per germline. Trimming left V 5 bases short and J 2 bases short, with 7 bases between. The CDR3 is made up of 12 amino acids. The CDR3 reads CSVRQGNQPQHF. The CDR3 coding sequence is TGCAGCGTTCGCCAGGGCAATCAGCCCCAGCATTTT.

V gene TRBV7-3 combines with J gene TRBJ2-3, with 7 positions matching TRBD1. Trimming at V came to 0 bases and at J to 4 bases, leaving 4 bases not matched to a gene. The CDR3 has 15 amino acids. The germline CDR1 and CDR2 sequences are SGHTA and FQGTGA. CDR3 DNA sequence: TGTGCCAGCAGCTTAACACAGGGGCGGGCAGATACGCAGTATTTT. This gives the protein CASSLTQGRADTQYF.

This clonotype turned up a few times. DNA of the CDR3: TGTGCCATCAGTGAGAAACAGGGGGTCTCGGAGCAGTACTTC. Protein product: CAISEKQGVSEQYF. V and J are TRBV10-3 and TRBJ2-5; TRBD1 agrees at 8 bases. V dropped 2 bases and J dropped 11; count of bases not matched to a gene: 10. Germline assignment: CDR1 ENHRY and CDR2 SYGVKD. This CDR3 comprises 14 residues.

The gene calls are TRBV27 and TRBJ1-2; 7 positions match TRBD1. The CDR3 covers 14 residues. V lost 6 bases to trimming and J lost 4 bases; unmatched junction nucleotides: 8. The germline V gene encodes CDR1 MNHEY and CDR2 SMNVEV (reference sequence). The CDR3: CASRWRGGTYGYTF. CDR3 sequence (DNA): TGTGCCAGCAGGTGGAGAGGGGGCACCTATGGCTACACCTTC.

The chain uses TRBV14 and TRBJ1-2; D remains ambiguous. Germline V gives CDR1 SGHDN, CDR2 FVKESK. The CDR3 extends over 12 amino acids. The germline V and J ends were trimmed by 2 bases and 4 bases, with 5 bases remaining between them. The CDR3 bases are TGTGCCAGCAGCCAATTGGGCTATGGCTACACCTTC. Protein sequence: CASSQLGYGYTF.

This sequence joins TRBV12-3 or TRBV12-4 and TRBJ1-1; 8 positions match TRBD1. The trim removed 6 bases at V and 4 bases at J, leaving 4 bases unmatched. The CDR3 spans 13 residues. The CDR3 loop is CASRSTGGTEAFF. The CDR3 DNA sequence: TGTGCCAGCAGATCTACAGGGGGCACTGAAGCTTTCTTT.

V and J are TRBV12-3 or TRBV12-4 and TRBJ1-1, with D hard to call. V was trimmed by 8 bases and J by 4 bases, leaving 11 bases between them. The CDR3 totals 12 residues. The CDR3 nucleotides are TGTGCCAGCGGAAGGGTTACCACTGAAGCTTTCTTT. This gives the protein CASGRVTTEAFF.

The chain recombines TRBV20-1 with TRBJ2-5; 9 bases are shared with TRBD2. The V and J ends lost 6 bases and 4 bases, in that order; junction bases with no gene match: 12. CDR1 DFQATT and CDR2 SNEGSKA come from the germline V gene (reference sequence). The CDR3 runs to 15 residues. The CDR3 is CSARRKRGVGETQYF. In DNA, the CDR3 is TGCAGTGCGCGGAGGAAGCGGGGGGTTGGAGAGACCCAGTACTTC.

The count of this clonotype is one. The rearrangement uses TRBV20-1 and TRBJ1-4, with D unclear. The CDR3 is 11 amino acids. V gave up 6 bases and J gave up 5 bases, with 7 bases separating them. Germline CDR1 and CDR2: DFQATT and SNEGSKA (reference sequence). CDR3 amino acids: CSARKNEKLFF. The CDR3 nucleotides read TGCAGTGCCCGAAAGAATGAAAAACTGTTTTTT.

The sample holds a few counts of this clonotype. The chain couples TRBV12-3 or TRBV12-4 to TRBJ2-7, with 9 nucleotides matching TRBD1. The CDR3 loop spans 15 amino acids. J gave up 3 bases and V 5 bases, and 8 bases lay outside the gene matches. As DNA, the CDR3 is TGTGCCAGCAGTCCTCGGACAGGGGAAGGCTACGAGCAGTACTTC. This sequence encodes CASSPRTGEGYEQYF.

On this clonotype: A much larger clone sits a single nucleotide away, making a read error possible. V is TRBV7-7 and J is TRBJ2-5; TRBD1 matches 10 bases. Per germline, CDR1 SSHAT and CDR2 FNYEAQ (reference sequence). The CDR3 sequence is 16 residues long. CDR3 residues: CASSLGLGQGYNEQYF. In DNA form, the CDR3 reads TGTGCTAGCAGCTTAGGGCTGGGACAGGGGTACAATGAGCAGTACTTC.